This passage covers 28 T cell receptor beta chains from one sample sequenced in a study of cytomegalovirus exposure and HLA in healthy donors. 60 Vbeta and 13 Jbeta primers were used in PCR. Profiling relied on immunoSEQ multiplex PCR, and the TCRdb table lists in-frame clones only, not all of them. The sample's table shows roughly 82,000 clones. Material for sequencing was PBMCs. The source is a woman aged 55 to 70 in good health and CMV-seronegative.

The gene calls are TRBV19 and TRBJ1-1; TRBD1 might be the D (6 bases). The CDR3 is 17 residues long. With 7 bases removed from V and 1 base from J, the gap between germline ends came to 22 bases. Germline CDR1 reads LNHDA; CDR2 reads SQIVND (reference sequence). CDR3 sequence reads: CASTPGARGGSNTEAFF. In nucleotides, the CDR3 is TGTGCCAGTACCCCAGGGGCTCGGGGGGGCTCGAACACTGAAGCTTTCTTT.

The chain couples TRBV11-3 to TRBJ2-1, with D maybe TRBD2 (6 bases). CDR1 and CDR2 (germline): SGHNT, YENEEA. CDR3 length equals 14 residues. V was shortened by 1 base and J by 7 bases, with 11 bases between the two germline ends. The CDR3 bases are TGTGCCAGCAGCTTAGCCACTAGCTCTAATGAGCAGTTCTTC. Translating it yields CASSLATSSNEQFF.

The rearrangement joins TRBV4-1 to TRBJ2-1; weak D call: TRBD1 (6 bases). The CDR3 length is 13 residues. V was pared by 9 bases and J by 2 bases, with 11 bases between. Germline V gene sequence: CDR1 MGHRA, CDR2 YSYEKL. The CDR3 region is CASTTGTYNEQFF. CDR3 sequence (DNA): TGCGCCAGTACAACAGGGACCTACAATGAGCAGTTCTTC.

The chain couples TRBV5-6 to TRBJ2-7; a weak D match, TRBD1 (5 bases). CDR3 length: 14 residues. The germline gives CDR1 SGHDT, CDR2 YYEEEE. The V end was cut by 4 bases, the J end by 3 bases, with 14 bases between. The CDR3 sequence is CASSLPPTDYEQYF. As DNA, the CDR3 is TGTGCCAGCAGCCTTCCACCGACAGACTACGAGCAGTACTTC.

The V and J genes are TRBV28 and TRBJ1-5; D ambiguous. CDR1 is MDHEN, CDR2 SYDVKM, per germline. This CDR3 has 12 residues. V gave up 6 bases and J gave up 5 bases, with 8 bases separating them. The CDR3 sequence: CASRSGDQPQHF. The CDR3 DNA is TGTGCCAGCAGGTCAGGTGATCAGCCCCAGCATTTT.

V and J are TRBV6-1 and TRBJ2-1; D remains ambiguous. The CDR3 extends over 16 amino acids. CDR1 is MNHNS and CDR2 is SASEGT in the germline V gene. Trimming removed 1 base from V and 0 bases from J, with 10 bases in between. The CDR3 nucleotides are TGTGCCAGCAGTGAAGGAACAGCCGTCTCCTACAATGAGCAGTTCTTC. The encoded protein is CASSEGTAVSYNEQFF.

CDR3 coding DNA: TGTGCCAGTAGTGACCTGGGACAGAGCTATGGCTACACCTTC. Protein: CASSDLGQSYGYTF. This chain joins TRBV19 and TRBJ1-2; 7 bases agree with TRBD1. Trimming at V came to 5 bases and at J to 4 bases, leaving 7 bases not matched to a gene. The CDR3 runs to 14 residues. The germline CDR1 and CDR2 sequences are LNHDA and SQIVND (reference sequence).

The chain is built from TRBV7-2 and TRBJ2-7; 8 bases line up with TRBD1. V lost 4 bases to trimming and J lost 2 bases; unmatched junction nucleotides: 4. The CDR3 totals 14 residues. Germline V gives CDR1 SGHTA, CDR2 FQGNSA. In DNA form, the CDR3 reads TGTGCCAGCAGCTCGCTGGACAGGGCCTACGAGCAGTACTTC. This codes for CASSSLDRAYEQYF.

The rearrangement links TRBV27 to TRBJ1-2; no clear D gene. Germline-derived CDR1 and CDR2 are MNHEY and SMNVEV (reference sequence). V was clipped by 8 bases and J by 1 base, with 8 bases between them. The length of the CDR3 is 12 residues. The CDR3, as DNA: TGTGCCAGCGGAGCAGTTAACTATGGCTACACCTTC. Encoded protein: CASGAVNYGYTF.

This sequence joins TRBV29-1 and TRBJ1-3; TRBD1 aligns across 7 bases. Germline V CDR1 and CDR2: SQVTM, ANQGSEA. V was pared by 8 bases and J by 0 bases, with 7 bases of the junction left unmatched. The CDR3 is made up of 14 amino acids. CDR3 nucleotides: TGCAGCACAGCCGGGACAGCCTCTGGAAACACCATATATTTT. Its protein is CSTAGTASGNTIYF.

V gene TRBV6-5 combines with J gene TRBJ1-2; TRBD1 matches at 9 bases. Per germline, CDR1 MNHEY and CDR2 SVGAGI. After removal of 2 bases from V and 6 bases from J, the junction contained 7 bases not matched to a gene. This CDR3 is 15 amino acids long. The CDR3 loop reads CASSYQGTGSDGYTF. CDR3 nucleotide sequence: TGTGCCAGCAGTTACCAGGGGACAGGGTCTGATGGCTACACCTTC.

With regard to this clone: Likely a read error: the CDR3 ends without its conserved phenylalanine or tryptophan. The DNA is omitted, as the CDR3 cannot be located on it reliably, and the CDR3 follows TCRdb's listing. CDR3: CASSPQAGGPNPL. V usage is TRBV6-1 and J usage is TRBJ2-7; the DNA was not compared with TRBD2, the D call given in the table. Germline V gene data show CDR1 as MNHNS and CDR2 as SASEGT. The CDR3 is 13 residues long, counting both termini.

The chain couples TRBV6-6 to TRBJ1-1; D gene ambiguous. The CDR3 loop spans 11 amino acids. Looked up from germline, CDR1 is MNHNY and CDR2 is SVGAGI (reference sequence). The V and J ends lost 7 bases and 1 base respectively, with 4 bases between them. CDR3 coding DNA: TGTGCCAGCACGGGGAACACTGAAGCTTTCTTT. Its translation is CASTGNTEAFF.

V is TRBV5-1 and J is TRBJ2-7, with D uncertain. The V gene's germline CDR1 is SGHRS and CDR2 YFSETQ. Trimming took off 4 bases at V and 0 bases at J, with 14 bases between the two ends. There are 15 residues in the CDR3. The DNA for the CDR3 is TGCGCCAGCAGCCCCGCTGGCGGAAACTCCTACGAGCAGTACTTC. Translating gives CASSPAGGNSYEQYF.

This chain joins TRBV2 and TRBJ2-1, with TRBD2 identical over 7 bases. Germline V gene lookup returns CDR1 SNHLY and CDR2 FYNNEI. V was pared by 9 bases and J by 9 bases, with 14 bases of the junction left unmatched. CDR3 length: 14 amino acids. The CDR3: CAREGLPSGGEQFF. The CDR3, as DNA: TGTGCCAGGGAGGGACTACCCTCCGGAGGTGAGCAGTTCTTC.

This rearrangement joins TRBV4-3 to TRBJ2-1; 8 bases are shared with TRBD2. Looked up from germline, CDR1 is LGHNA and CDR2 is YSLEER. The CDR3 sequence is 17 residues long. V shed 3 bases, J shed 8 bases, and the junction held 15 bases outside the gene matches. The CDR3 DNA reads TGCGCCAGCAGCCAGGACCCCACAGCGGGAGTTATGGATGAGCAGTTCTTC. It is translated as CASSQDPTAGVMDEQFF.

V gene TRBV7-2 combines with J gene TRBJ1-5, with a possible D match to TRBD1 (6 bases). V lost 8 bases and J 7 bases, leaving 15 bases between the germline ends. Looked up from germline, CDR1 is SGHTA and CDR2 is FQGNSA. This CDR3 is built from 13 residues. The CDR3 reads CASGQGQWQPQHF. The DNA of the CDR3 is TGTGCCAGCGGGCAGGGGCAGTGGCAGCCCCAGCATTTT.

The chain uses TRBV19 and TRBJ2-7, with D maybe TRBD2 (6 bases). Germline assignment: CDR1 LNHDA and CDR2 SQIVND (reference sequence). Between the trimmed V and J ends, which lost 3 bases and 0 bases, there was a span of 15 bases. CDR3 length equals 16 residues. The CDR3 bases are TGTGCCAGTAGTATCGTAGGCGGGATAAGCTCCTACGAGCAGTACTTC. This gives the protein CASSIVGGISSYEQYF.

The chain uses TRBV28 and TRBJ1-5; a weak D match, TRBD1 (6 bases). The CDR3 is 18 amino acids. Between the trimmed V and J ends, which lost 5 bases and 0 bases, there was a span of 20 bases. Germline lookup yields CDR1 MDHEN and CDR2 SYDVKM. CDR3 bases: TGTGCCAGCAGTCGAAACAGGGCACGCGCTTATAGCAATCAGCCCCAGCATTTT. It encodes CASSRNRARAYSNQPQHF.

The genes are TRBV27 and TRBJ1-2; 7 positions agree with TRBD1. Germline V gives CDR1 MNHEY, CDR2 SMNVEV (reference sequence). J gave up 8 bases and V 8 bases, and 14 bases lay outside the gene matches. The CDR3 consists of 14 residues. CDR3 sequence: CASGPGQRREGYTF. The CDR3 DNA is TGTGCCAGCGGGCCGGGACAGAGAAGGGAAGGCTACACCTTC.

The gene calls are TRBV2 and TRBJ2-5, with 8 nucleotides matching TRBD2. The CDR3 covers 15 residues. In germline, CDR1 is SNHLY, CDR2 FYNNEI. With V trimmed by 2 bases and J by 5 bases, 7 bases remained unmatched. CDR3 amino acids: CASSELGSGIETQYF. In nucleotides, the CDR3 is TGTGCCAGCAGTGAATTGGGTAGCGGGATTGAGACCCAGTACTTC.

The chain combines TRBV27 with TRBJ2-7, with 10 bases that match TRBD1. The CDR3 covers 14 residues. The V gene end was trimmed by 0 bases and the J gene end by 6 bases; junction bases not matched to a gene: 2. Germline loops: CDR1 MNHEY, CDR2 SMNVEV (reference sequence). In DNA form, the CDR3 reads TGTGCCAGCAGTTTATCGACAGGGGGCTTCGAGCAGTACTTC. Translation: CASSLSTGGFEQYF.

The chain combines TRBV25-1 with TRBJ1-4; 7 bases map to TRBD1. V dropped 9 bases and J dropped 8; count of bases not matched to a gene: 12. CDR1 and CDR2 (germline): MGHDK, SYGVNS. The CDR3 consists of 14 residues. The CDR3 coding sequence is TGTGCCAGTTCTCCTGGGACAGCTAGGGAAAAACTGTTTTTT. This translates into CASSPGTAREKLFF.

The CDR3 DNA follows: TGTGCCAGCTCACCCACCCGGGACAGGGGATACAATGAGCAGTTCTTC. The encoded protein is CASSPTRDRGYNEQFF. The chain couples TRBV18 to TRBJ2-1, with 10 bases matching TRBD1. Germline CDR1 KGHSH, CDR2 LQKENI. Trimming cost V 3 bases and J 4 bases; bases outside gene matches: 6. There are 16 residues in the CDR3.

The V gene is TRBV30, the J gene TRBJ2-1, with a possible D match to TRBD2 (6 bases). The CDR3 consists of 14 residues. The germline V and J ends were trimmed by 4 bases and 0 bases, with 10 bases remaining between them. Germline CDR1 and CDR2: GTSNPN and SVGIG (reference sequence). CDR3 nucleotides: TGTGCCTGGAATCTCGGGAGCTCCTACAATGAGCAGTTCTTC. Amino acids: CAWNLGSSYNEQFF.

V and J are TRBV7-2 and TRBJ2-1; possible D gene TRBD1, 5 bases. CDR1 and CDR2 (germline): SGHTA, FQGNSA. CDR3 size: 13 residues. With 1 base removed from V and 7 bases from J, the gap between germline ends came to 8 bases. CDR3 in DNA: TGTGCCAGCAGCTTAGTAGGGGATAATGAGCAGTTCTTC. Amino acids: CASSLVGDNEQFF.

This chain connects TRBV6-5 to TRBJ2-7; TRBD1 agrees at 8 bases. This CDR3 contains 14 residues. With 6 bases clipped from V and 0 bases from J, the junction kept 4 bases outside the gene matches. Germline-derived CDR1 and CDR2 are MNHEY and SVGAGI. CDR3 loop: CASSLQGVSYEQYF. CDR3 DNA: TGTGCCAGCAGCCTACAGGGGGTCTCCTACGAGCAGTACTTC.

The chain uses TRBV5-4 and TRBJ2-5, with TRBD2 as a possible D gene (5 bases). Germline CDR1 SGHNT, CDR2 YYREEE (reference sequence). Trimming removed 6 bases at V and 5 bases at J, with 17 bases between. The CDR3 covers 14 residues. The CDR3 DNA sequence: TGTGCCAGCAACGCGGGTGGGGTTGGCGAGACCCAGTACTTC. This encodes CASNAGGVGETQYF.